This entry features one TCR beta chain sequence. This sample was taken from a study of blood T cell repertoires in COVID-19. V was cut by 5 bases and J by 4 bases, with 16 bases left in between. In germline, CDR1 is PRHDT, CDR2 FYEKMQ (reference sequence). This CDR3 is 15 amino acids long. Profiled with immunoSEQ multiplex PCR; TCRdb holds only in-frame clones, not every one. The table has some 130,000 clones, approximately 88% seen once. The TCR comes from a man in his 70s with active COVID-19. This chain uses TRBV13 with TRBJ2-3, with D possibly TRBD1 on 6 matching bases. Sample: peripheral blood. The chain's CDR3 is CASSPRGRGADTQYF. CDR3 in DNA: TGTGCCAGCAGCCCCCGGGGCAGGGGTGCAGATACGCAGTATTTT.